The 10 T cell receptor beta chains presented below share a single source sample, sequenced in a study of T cells in Graves' hyperthyroidism and ophthalmopathy (dated by TCRdb to between 2017 and 2020). Libraries were made using multiplex PCR. Reads for this sample came from an Illumina HiSeq 2000. The TCR beta CDR3 regions were amplified from RNA transcripts. For the first round of RT-PCR on the TCR CDR3, the HTBI primer set was used together with the Qiagen OneStep RT-PCR kit. TCRdb trimmed the raw reads at Q25, called clones with MiXCR and kept productive beta chains. Identical CDR3 protein sequences are pooled into one entry, listed with their most common genes and DNA. This sample comprises under 400,000 distinct CDR3 sequences, around 20% of them detected only once. The ten largest clones capture about 50% of the sample. The sequenced sample was blood. All receptors come from a woman aged 50 to 65 with Graves' hyperthyroidism.

This clonotype came up a few times. The J gene is TRBJ1-1, the V gene TRBV14; D is unclear. Trimming pared 2 bases from V and 2 bases from J, leaving 6 bases between. The length of the CDR3 is 13 residues. Germline CDR1 reads SGHDN; CDR2 reads FVKESK. CDR3 region: CASSQSTNTEAFF. CDR3 coding DNA: TGTGCCAGCAGCCAAAGCACCAACACTGAAGCTTTCTTT.

This clonotype was observed many times. V usage is TRBV2 and J usage is TRBJ2-7; the D is unclear. V lost 1 base to trimming and J lost 3 bases, with 13 bases between them. The CDR3 has 15 residues. Germline CDR1 and CDR2: SNHLY and FYNNEI. The CDR3 DNA reads TGTGCCAGCAGTGAAGAACACCAGGTGGGCTACGAGCAGTACTTC. Its protein product is CASSEEHQVGYEQYF. Full variable domain (outside the CDR3, taken from reference TRBV2 and TRBJ2-7): EPEVTQTPSHQVTQMGQEVILRCVPISNHLYFYWYRQILGQKVEFLVSFYNNEISEKSEIFDDQFSVERPDGSNFTLKIRSTKLEDSAMYFCASSEEHQVGYEQYFGPGTRLTVT.

This clonotype was observed a handful of times. The chain is built from TRBV27 and TRBJ2-7; 8 nucleotides match TRBD1. The germline V gene encodes CDR1 MNHEY and CDR2 SMNVEV (reference sequence). The CDR3 totals 13 residues. Losses at the gene ends were 9 bases for V and 3 bases for J; bases not matched to a gene: 7. The CDR3 loop reads CARDRDRSYEQYF. The CDR3 DNA follows: TGTGCCAGGGACCGGGACAGGAGCTACGAGCAGTACTTC.

This clonotype was counted ten times or more. The rearrangement uses TRBV18 and TRBJ2-7, with 9 bases identical to TRBD1. Germline V gene data show CDR1 as KGHSH and CDR2 as LQKENI. V dropped 6 bases and J dropped 2; count of bases not matched to a gene: 5. The CDR3 extends over 14 amino acids. The CDR3 loop reads CASSAGTGTYEQYF. CDR3 nucleotide sequence: TGTGCCAGCTCGGCCGGGACAGGGACCTACGAGCAGTACTTC.

About this clonotype itself: The junction departs from germline at one end; a sequencing error may be responsible. The V and J genes are TRBV5-1 and TRBJ1-2, with 8 positions matching TRBD1. Germline V gene data show CDR1 as SGHRS and CDR2 as YFSETQ. This CDR3 is built from 15 residues. DNA of the CDR3: TGCGCCGGCAGCACCGGACAGGGACGGAACTATGGCTACACCTTC. Its protein product is CAGSTGQGRNYGYTF.

This clonotype was seen a few times. The chain joins TRBV6-1 to TRBJ2-7, with TRBD1 matching over 9 bases. The CDR3 is made up of 15 amino acids. J lost 1 base, V lost 5 bases, and 6 bases had no gene match. Germline CDR1 reads MNHNS; CDR2 reads SASEGT. Written as DNA, the CDR3 is TGTGCCAGCAGTACCTCCGGGACAGGGTCCTACGAGCAGTACTTC. Translating it yields CASSTSGTGSYEQYF.

Ten or more counts support this clonotype. The rearrangement links TRBV13 to TRBJ2-7; no clear D gene. Germline CDR1 and CDR2: PRHDT and FYEKMQ (reference sequence). V was shortened by 5 bases and J by 5 bases, with 16 bases between the two germline ends. This CDR3 contains 14 residues. The CDR3 nucleotides are TGTGCCAGCAGCATCTCCGGGCTTTCGGACGAGCAGTACTTC. Protein: CASSISGLSDEQYF. Filled out from reference TRBV13 and TRBJ2-7, the complete variable domain reads AAGVIQSPRHLIKEKRETATLKCYPIPRHDTVYWYQQGPGQDPQFLISFYEKMQSDKGSIPDRFSAQQFSDYHSELNMSSLELGDSALYFCASSISGLSDEQYFGPGTRLTVT.

This chain links TRBV5-4 with TRBJ1-6; 9 bases match TRBD1. Germline V gene sequence: CDR1 SGHNT, CDR2 YYREEE (reference sequence). V lost 3 bases, J lost 8 bases, and 6 bases stayed unmatched. The CDR3 runs 15 residues. The CDR3 loop reads CASSWGQGRDSPLHF. CDR3 coding DNA: TGTGCCAGCAGCTGGGGACAGGGTAGAGATTCACCCCTCCACTTT.

Worth noting for this clonotype: A much larger clone differs by one base, so this may be a read error. This rearrangement joins TRBV29-1 to TRBJ2-5, with 11 positions matching TRBD1. With V trimmed by 5 bases and J by 7 bases, 12 bases remained unmatched. The CDR3 runs 15 residues. CDR1 is SQVTM and CDR2 is ANQGSEA in the germline V gene. The CDR3 is CSVKGGTGGFTTQYF. For the CDR3, the DNA is TGCAGCGTTAAAGGAGGGACAGGGGGTTTTACGACCCAGTACTTC.

The chain uses TRBV6-1 and TRBJ2-1; no firm D call. Germline V CDR1 and CDR2: MNHNS, SASEGT. This CDR3 has 19 residues. V was cut by 0 bases and J by 0 bases, with 18 bases left in between. In nucleotides, the CDR3 is TGTGCCAGCAGTGAAGCGCTTTGGGGTCGGGCCAGCTCCTACAATGAGCAGTTCTTC. Translation: CASSEALWGRASSYNEQFF.